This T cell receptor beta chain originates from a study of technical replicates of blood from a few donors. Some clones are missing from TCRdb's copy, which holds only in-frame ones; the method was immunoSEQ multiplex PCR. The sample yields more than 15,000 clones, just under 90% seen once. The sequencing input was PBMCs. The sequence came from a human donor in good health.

As DNA, the CDR3 is TGTGCCAGTAGTTTCCAGGGGGCTGGGACTGAAGCTTTCTTT. Translated: CASSFQGAGTEAFF. This chain uses TRBV19 with TRBJ1-1, with 8 positions matching TRBD1. The CDR3 extends over 14 amino acids. CDR1 LNHDA and CDR2 SQIVND come from the germline V gene (reference sequence). V lost 5 bases, J lost 5 bases, and 7 bases stayed unmatched.